The 5 T cell receptor beta chains in this list originate from one sample, sequenced in a study of tissue T cells after allogeneic stem cell transplantation. Method: immunoSEQ multiplex PCR; TCRdb's copy keeps in-frame clones and lacks some. The sample comprises 650 to 950 clones, 45% to 50% of which are singletons, and about 44% rests with the top ten. Sequences were derived from blood, sampled at autopsy. The source is a female patient aged 40 to 69 with steroid-refractory graft-versus-host disease after an allogeneic stem cell transplant. Among the T cells, some may be from the graft donor.

Judged by abundance, this clone is hyperexpanded. This sequence joins TRBV14 and TRBJ1-1; the D gene is possibly TRBD1 (5 bases). Trimming removed 3 bases from V and 6 bases from J, with 14 bases in between. The CDR3 is made up of 14 amino acids. The V gene's germline CDR1 is SGHDN and CDR2 FVKESK. The DNA of the CDR3 is TGTGCCAGCAGCCAGGAGAGGGGTAGGGCTGAAGCTTTCTTT. This translates into CASSQERGRAEAFF.

Comment on this clone: It may be a read error: a sequence one base away is much more abundant. Other DNA sequences from this sample encode an identical CDR3 as well. The V gene is TRBV7-2, the J gene TRBJ1-1, with D perhaps matching TRBD1 (6 bases). Germline V CDR1 and CDR2: SGHTA, FQGNSA. CDR3 length: 15 amino acids. The V end was cut by 4 bases, the J end by 4 bases, with 16 bases between. For the CDR3, the DNA is TGTGCCAGCAGCTGGGGGGGCGGGGGCGGCACTGAAGCTTTCTTT. This gives the protein CASSWGGGGGTEAFF.

Comments on this clone: This same CDR3 is encoded by further DNA sequences in the sample. V usage is TRBV11-2 and J usage is TRBJ2-7; D not certain. Germline CDR1 SGHAT, CDR2 FQNNGV. CDR3 length equals 12 residues. V lost 6 bases and J 1 base, leaving 7 bases between the germline ends. CDR3 protein: CASSYASYEQYF. The CDR3, as DNA: TGTGCCAGCAGTTATGCTTCCTACGAGCAGTACTTC.

The genes are TRBV11-1 and TRBJ1-1; D ambiguous. Trimming removed 0 bases from V and 3 bases from J, with 8 bases in between. The CDR3 has 14 residues. In germline, CDR1 is SGHAT, CDR2 FQDESV (reference sequence). CDR3 DNA: TGTGCCAGCAGCTTAGCCCCAGGTCACACTGAAGCTTTCTTT. Protein: CASSLAPGHTEAFF.

The V and J genes are TRBV7-2 and TRBJ2-6; no clear D. This CDR3 region has 15 residues. V gave up 2 bases and J gave up 1 base, with 6 bases separating them. Germline V gene lookup returns CDR1 SGHTA and CDR2 FQGNSA. CDR3: CASSLSASGANVLTF. In nucleotides, the CDR3 is TGTGCCAGCAGCTTATCGGCGTCTGGGGCCAACGTCCTGACTTTC.